Following are 9 T cell receptor beta chains from one sample sequenced in a study of blood T cell repertoires in COVID-19. Clones were sequenced by immunoSEQ multiplex PCR, and TCRdb holds only the in-frame ones, with some missing. The sample has 100,000 or so clones, roughly 85% seen once; the top ten hold less than 3.5%. The specimen sequenced was PBMCs or T cells enriched from blood (not recorded which). The origin of the receptors is a woman aged 45 to 65 who had recovered from COVID-19.

The V gene is TRBV7-8, the J gene TRBJ2-3; 7 positions agree with TRBD2. The CDR3 runs to 14 residues. The V gene's germline CDR1 is SGHVS and CDR2 FQNEAQ. With V trimmed by 3 bases and J by 1 base, 1 base remained unmatched. CDR3 sequence (DNA): TGTGCCAGCAGCTTTACTAGCGGCACAGATACGCAGTATTTT. Translated, it gives CASSFTSGTDTQYF.

This rearrangement joins TRBV5-4 to TRBJ2-6; TRBD2 matches at 9 bases. This CDR3 contains 17 residues. V shed 5 bases and J 0 bases; nucleotides not matched to a gene: 6. In germline, CDR1 is SGHNT, CDR2 YYREEE (reference sequence). CDR3 protein: CASRASGVPSGANVLTF. CDR3 nucleotide sequence: TGTGCCAGCAGAGCTAGCGGGGTCCCCTCTGGGGCCAACGTCCTGACTTTC.

This chain uses TRBV3-1 (or the pseudogene TRBV3-2) with TRBJ2-3, with 9 bases identical to TRBD2. The CDR3 spans 13 residues. J lost 2 bases, V lost 8 bases, and 2 bases had no gene match. Germline assignment: CDR1 LGHDT and CDR2 YNNKEL (reference sequence). The DNA for the CDR3 is TGTGCCAGCGGCGGGAGGGTCACAGATACGCAGTATTTT. Amino acids: CASGGRVTDTQYF.

This clone is a singleton in its sample. J is TRBJ1-2 and V is TRBV6-1; 9 positions match TRBD1. Trimming at V came to 6 bases and at J to 4 bases, leaving 9 bases not matched to a gene. The germline V gene encodes CDR1 MNHNS and CDR2 SASEGT. The CDR3 runs to 15 residues. CDR3 sequence: CASSQRGQGFYGYTF. The DNA of the CDR3 is TGTGCCAGCAGCCAGAGAGGACAGGGGTTCTATGGCTACACCTTC.

The V gene is TRBV7-8, the J gene TRBJ1-2, with 7 bases fitting TRBD1. The CDR3 consists of 17 residues. Germline V lookup: CDR1 SGHVS, CDR2 FQNEAQ. Trimming removed 6 bases from V and 0 bases from J; junction bases left unmatched: 13. The CDR3, as DNA: TGTGCCAGCAGTCCTCGTCGAGCAGGGGGTACTAACTATGGCTACACCTTC. The encoded protein is CASSPRRAGGTNYGYTF.

The chain is built from TRBV18 and TRBJ1-1, with TRBD1 matching 9 bases. V lost 3 bases, J lost 4 bases, and 6 bases stayed unmatched. The CDR3 extends over 15 amino acids. CDR1 and CDR2 from the germline V gene are KGHSH and LQKENI. CDR3 DNA: TGTGCCAGCTCACCGCTGGACAGGGGAGTCACTGAAGCTTTCTTT. Its translation is CASSPLDRGVTEAFF. Supplemented by reference TRBV18 and TRBJ1-1, the full variable domain reads NAGVMQNPRHLVRRRGQEARLRCSPMKGHSHVYWYRQLPEEGLKFMVYLQKENIIDESGMPKERFSAEFPKEGPSILRIQQVVRGDSAAYFCASSPLDRGVTEAFFGQGTRLTVV.

J is TRBJ2-7 and V is TRBV19; possible D gene TRBD2, 5 bases. Trimming removed 10 bases at V and 2 bases at J, with 18 bases between. The length of the CDR3 is 14 residues. Germline CDR1 reads LNHDA; CDR2 reads SQIVND (reference sequence). This CDR3 reads CATSTGTGTYEQYF. The CDR3 DNA follows: TGTGCCACCTCTACGGGAACCGGGACCTACGAGCAGTACTTC.

V usage is TRBV6-1 and J usage is TRBJ2-2, with D perhaps TRBD1 (7 bases). The CDR3 has 18 residues. CDR1 is MNHNS and CDR2 is SASEGT in the germline V gene. Trimming stripped 3 bases from V and 1 base from J, with 18 bases between. CDR3 amino acids: CASSDGGQMKENTGELFF. The CDR3 DNA sequence: TGTGCCAGCAGTGACGGGGGACAGATGAAAGAGAACACCGGGGAGCTGTTTTTT.

The chain couples TRBV4-1 to TRBJ1-6; the match to TRBD1 covers 7 bases. Looked up from germline, CDR1 is MGHRA and CDR2 is YSYEKL. V gave up 7 bases and J gave up 4 bases; unmatched junction bases: 4. CDR3 size: 14 residues. In DNA, the CDR3 is TGCGCCAGCAACCCGGGACAGTATAATTCACCCCTCCACTTT. As protein: CASNPGQYNSPLHF.